The clone carrying this TCR beta chain has more than one count but fewer than ten. The repertoire was sequenced with immunoSEQ multiplex PCR; TCRdb's copy has only in-frame clones and lacks some. This sample has hundreds of thousands of clones, with roughly 82% found just once. This entry is derived from a study of blood T cell repertoires in COVID-19. The wider study: Samples of COVID-19 (acute and convalescent) were obtained from the United States, Italy and Spain.

CDR3 length equals 14 residues. The J segment lost 9 bases and the V segment lost 5 bases, leaving 7 bases of the junction unmatched. Germline CDR1 is MNHEY and CDR2 is SMNVEV (reference sequence). The specimen was peripheral blood. The chain couples TRBV27 to TRBJ1-6; 7 positions match TRBD1. The TCR originated in a woman aged 65 to 85 with acute or convalescent COVID-19. DNA for the CDR3: TGTGCCAGCAGTACCACAGGGGTCGTTTCACCCCTCCACTTT. It yields the protein CASSTTGVVSPLHF.